The 32 T cell receptor beta chains given below trace back to one sample, sequenced in a study of shared clonotypes between healthy human individuals. Only in-frame clones appear in the TCRdb table, and some are missing; sequencing was by immunoSEQ multiplex PCR. The table shows approximately 480,000 clones, with about 75% occurring only once. The sequenced sample was PBMCs. The receptors here all came from a woman in her thirties or forties in good health. Some clones in this sample may be carry-over from other donors' samples.

The V call is TRBV7-2, the J call TRBJ1-5; D gene uncertain. This CDR3 region has 14 residues. With 3 bases removed from V and 5 bases from J, the gap between germline ends came to 11 bases. Germline V lookup: CDR1 SGHTA, CDR2 FQGNSA. CDR3 protein: CASSFASQHQPQHF. In nucleotides, the CDR3 is TGTGCCAGCAGCTTCGCCTCGCAGCATCAGCCCCAGCATTTT. The whole variable domain, filled in from reference TRBV7-2 and TRBJ1-5, reads GAGVSQSPSNKVTEKGKDVELRCDPISGHTALYWYRQSLGQGLEFLIYFQGNSAPDKSGLPSDRFSAERTGGSVSTLTIQRTQQEDSAVYLCASSFASQHQPQHFGDGTRLSIL.

The V call is TRBV5-8, the J call TRBJ2-7; TRBD1 aligns across 10 bases. This CDR3 contains 18 residues. V was clipped by 4 bases and J by 5 bases; unmatched bases: 18. Germline CDR1 is SGHTS and CDR2 is YDEGEE. CDR3 loop: CASSPEWAARDRGHEQYF. The CDR3 DNA is TGTGCCAGCAGCCCGGAGTGGGCGGCTAGGGACAGGGGACACGAGCAGTACTTC. The full variable domain, its missing parts supplied by reference TRBV5-8 and TRBJ2-7, is EAGVTQSPTHLIKTRGQQATLRCSPISGHTSVYWYQQALGLGLQFLLWYDEGEERNRGNFPPRFSGRQFPNYSSELNVNALELEDSALYLCASSPEWAARDRGHEQYFGPGTRLTVT.

The table lists this clone with a few counts. The rearrangement links TRBV9 to TRBJ2-2; no firm D call. The germline V and J ends were trimmed by 0 bases and 7 bases, with 4 bases remaining between them. Germline lookup yields CDR1 SGDLS and CDR2 YYNGEE. This CDR3 contains 12 residues. This chain's CDR3 is CASSVGVGELFF. CDR3 DNA: TGTGCCAGCAGCGTAGGGGTCGGGGAGCTGTTTTTT.

This clone was seen a single time. The chain recombines TRBV27 with TRBJ1-4, with 12 bases identical to TRBD1. After removal of 7 bases from V and 4 bases from J, the junction contained 4 bases not matched to a gene. Germline V gene sequence: CDR1 MNHEY, CDR2 SMNVEV (reference sequence). The length of the CDR3 is 15 residues. CDR3 DNA sequence: TGTGCCAGCAAGGGACAGGGGGCCTATAATGAAAAACTGTTTTTT. Translating it yields CASKGQGAYNEKLFF.

This rearrangement joins TRBV2 to TRBJ2-7; D gene unclear. Germline lookup yields CDR1 SNHLY and CDR2 FYNNEI. Trimming took 4 bases from V and 3 from J, leaving 7 bases between them. The CDR3 is made up of 12 amino acids. CDR3 nucleotides: TGTGCCAGCAGTGGATACGGCTACGAGCAGTACTTC. It yields the protein CASSGYGYEQYF.

This clone showed up just a few times. The chain joins TRBV30 to TRBJ1-2, with D hard to call. CDR3 length equals 13 residues. Germline CDR1 is GTSNPN and CDR2 is SVGIG (reference sequence). V lost 5 bases, J lost 2 bases, and 12 bases lay in between. The CDR3 DNA reads as TGTGCCTGGTTTAAGGGTAGCAACTATGGCTACACCTTC. It encodes CAWFKGSNYGYTF.

The table lists this clone with many counts. V usage is TRBV7-2 and J usage is TRBJ2-1; D may correspond to TRBD1 or TRBD2 (5 bases each). The CDR3 length is 13 residues. Trimming shortened V by 8 bases and J by 8 bases, and 16 bases separated the two germline ends. The germline gives CDR1 SGHTA, CDR2 FQGNSA. The CDR3 region has the DNA TGTGCCAGCGGGGGACCAAATACGGATGAGCAGTTCTTC. Its protein product is CASGGPNTDEQFF.

The chain joins TRBV7-9 to TRBJ1-3; D remains unclear. Trimming took 5 bases from V and 0 from J, leaving 11 bases between them. This CDR3 region has 15 residues. Germline V gives CDR1 SEHNR, CDR2 FQNEAQ (reference sequence). CDR3 in DNA: TGTGCCAGCAGCCTTTTCTACAGCTCTGGAAACACCATATATTTT. Translating it yields CASSLFYSSGNTIYF.

The V and J genes are TRBV18 and TRBJ2-1, with TRBD2 identical over 9 bases. With V trimmed by 5 bases and J by 5 bases, 7 bases remained unmatched. This CDR3 has 15 amino acids. Germline CDR1 and CDR2: KGHSH and LQKENI. For the CDR3, the DNA is TGTGCCAGCTCATCCATAGCGGGAGTCCACAATGAGCAGTTCTTC. The encoded protein is CASSSIAGVHNEQFF.

The V and J genes are TRBV7-9 and TRBJ2-1; perhaps D is TRBD1 or TRBD2 (5 bases each). This CDR3 contains 17 residues. V lost 2 bases, J lost 3 bases, and 17 bases lay in between. The V gene's germline CDR1 is SEHNR and CDR2 FQNEAQ (reference sequence). The CDR3 sequence: CASSLLSRDRGYNEQFF. CDR3 in DNA: TGTGCCAGCAGCTTACTGTCCCGGGACCGAGGCTACAATGAGCAGTTCTTC.

In its sample, this clone was seen a few times. The gene calls are TRBV4-2 and TRBJ2-5, with TRBD2 matching 7 bases. The CDR3 consists of 15 residues. V shed 1 base and J 3 bases; nucleotides not matched to a gene: 5. Germline V lookup: CDR1 LGHNA, CDR2 YNFKEQ. In DNA, the CDR3 is TGTGCCAGCAGCCAAGCCGCGGGAGCCAAAGAGACCCAGTACTTC. It is translated as CASSQAAGAKETQYF.

The genes are TRBV19 and TRBJ1-4; perhaps TRBD1 as D (5 bases). CDR1 LNHDA and CDR2 SQIVND come from the germline V gene (reference sequence). V lost 3 bases, J lost 8 bases, and 13 bases lay in between. The CDR3 consists of 14 residues. CDR3 sequence (DNA): TGTGCCAGTAGTATGGGGCAGGGCCACGAAAAACTGTTTTTT. It specifies CASSMGQGHEKLFF. The variable domain in full, with the rest retrieved from reference TRBV19 and TRBJ1-4, is DGGITQSPKYLFRKEGQNVTLSCEQNLNHDAMYWYRQDPGQGLRLIYYSQIVNDFQKGDIAEGYSVSREKKESFPLTVTSAQKNPTAFYLCASSMGQGHEKLFFGSGTQLSVL.

The CDR3 DNA is TGTGCCAGCTCCCCCCTAGTACCAACGAAGAGACAGGGACTGGAGCCCCAGCATTTT. Encoded protein: CASSPLVPTKRQGLEPQHF. The V and J genes are TRBV18 and TRBJ1-5, with 7 nucleotides matching TRBD1. V shed 6 bases, J shed 8 bases, and the junction held 25 bases outside the gene matches. From germline, CDR1 is KGHSH and CDR2 LQKENI. The CDR3 sequence is 19 residues long.

The chain carries TRBV7-3 and TRBJ2-1; 8 nucleotides agree with TRBD1. V lost 5 bases, J lost 1 base, and 4 bases stayed unmatched. The CDR3 totals 15 residues. Germline V gene data show CDR1 as SGHTA and CDR2 as FQGTGA. The CDR3 coding sequence is TGTGCCAGCAGCAAGTACAGGGGGTCCTACAATGAGCAGTTCTTC. It encodes CASSKYRGSYNEQFF. Combining the CDR3 with reference TRBV7-3 and TRBJ2-1 gives the whole variable domain GAGVSQTPSNKVTEKGKYVELRCDPISGHTALYWYRQSLGQGPEFLIYFQGTGAADDSGLPNDRFFAVRPEGSVSTLKIQRTERGDSAVYLCASSKYRGSYNEQFFGPGTRLTVL.

Comments on this clone: The same CDR3 can be traced to other DNA sequences in this sample. This chain connects TRBV11-3 to TRBJ2-1; no firm D call. Germline lookup yields CDR1 SGHNT and CDR2 YENEEA. The CDR3 extends over 13 amino acids. Between the trimmed V and J ends, which lost 0 bases and 7 bases, there was a span of 7 bases. This CDR3 is CASSLEGGNEQFF. The DNA for the CDR3 is TGTGCCAGCAGCTTAGAGGGCGGAAATGAGCAGTTCTTC.

This clone has at least ten counts. CDR3 sequence reads: CASSPWGGSGANVLTF. The CDR3 DNA reads TGTGCCAGCAGTCCCTGGGGGGGCTCTGGGGCCAACGTCCTGACTTTC. The chain joins TRBV2 to TRBJ2-6, with TRBD2 matching 7 bases. The CDR3 is 16 amino acids. V lost 5 bases, J lost 0 bases, and 4 bases stayed unmatched. Germline CDR1 is SNHLY and CDR2 is FYNNEI.

The rearrangement uses TRBV12-5 and TRBJ2-1; D remains unclear. V lost 3 bases and J 4 bases, leaving 4 bases between the germline ends. This CDR3 comprises 12 residues. CDR1 is LGHNT, CDR2 FRNRAP, per germline. CDR3 nucleotide sequence: TGTGCTAGTGGTTTCGGGTACAATGAGCAGTTCTTC. Its translation: CASGFGYNEQFF.

A note on this clone: The junction shows a germline mismatch at one end, possibly a read error. The genes are TRBV7-7 and TRBJ2-1; D perhaps matches TRBD2 (6 bases). The CDR3 totals 14 residues. Germline V CDR1 and CDR2: SSHAT, FNYEAQ (reference sequence). CDR3 nucleotides: TGTGCTAGCAGCTCCGGGACTGGGGGAGAGGGGCAGTTCTTC. Translated, it gives CASSSGTGGEGQFF.

The CDR3 sequence: CASSPGALTDTQYF. The CDR3 nucleotides are TGCGCCAGCAGCCCGGGGGCCCTCACAGATACGCAGTATTTT. The rearrangement links TRBV5-1 to TRBJ2-3, with D perhaps matching TRBD1 or TRBD2 (6 bases each). With 4 bases removed from V and 2 bases from J, the gap between germline ends came to 11 bases. The CDR3 length is 14 residues. Germline CDR1 reads SGHRS; CDR2 reads YFSETQ.

The V gene is TRBV11-2, the J gene TRBJ2-2; TRBD2 matches 11 bases. The ends lost 4 bases at V and 10 bases at J; junction bases unmatched: 8. CDR1 is SGHAT and CDR2 is FQNNGV in the germline V gene. This CDR3 spans 15 amino acids. CDR3 residues: CASSSTSGRKVELFF. Here the CDR3 DNA reads TGTGCCAGCAGCTCTACTAGCGGGAGAAAGGTGGAGCTGTTTTTT.

The chain combines TRBV4-2 with TRBJ2-7; the D call may be TRBD1 or TRBD2 (5 bases each). Trimming cost V 4 bases and J 7 bases, with 20 bases left between them. Germline lookup yields CDR1 LGHNA and CDR2 YNFKEQ. There are 15 residues in the CDR3. For the CDR3, the DNA is TGTGCCAGCAGCCCGGGGCCTATAGACAGTAGAGAGCAGTACTTC. Its translation: CASSPGPIDSREQYF.

This clone appeared once. J is TRBJ2-5 and V is TRBV30, with 9 bases fitting TRBD1. Gene TRBJ2-7 matches the end of the DNA better, so the J call may be wrong. The CDR3 length is 13 residues. The germline V gene encodes CDR1 GTSNPN and CDR2 SVGIG (reference sequence). The CDR3 DNA reads TGTGCCTGGAACAGGGGGCCTGGGTACGAGCAGTACTTC. Amino acids: CAWNRGPGYEQYF.

The rearrangement uses TRBV2 and TRBJ2-5, with D unclear. Deletions cut 9 bases from V and 0 bases from J, with 8 bases between. Germline CDR1 reads SNHLY; CDR2 reads FYNNEI. The CDR3 loop spans 12 amino acids. This chain's CDR3 is CASRRYQETQYF. The CDR3 coding sequence is TGTGCCAGTCGACGGTACCAAGAGACCCAGTACTTC. The full variable domain, with the rest looked up from reference TRBV2 and TRBJ2-5, is EPEVTQTPSHQVTQMGQEVILRCVPISNHLYFYWYRQILGQKVEFLVSFYNNEISEKSEIFDDQFSVERPDGSNFTLKIRSTKLEDSAMYFCASRRYQETQYFGPGTRLLVL.

The chain recombines TRBV4-3 with TRBJ2-7; the D gene is possibly TRBD1 (6 bases). This CDR3 spans 14 amino acids. Germline V gene lookup returns CDR1 LGHNA and CDR2 YSLEER. The germline V and J ends were trimmed by 0 bases and 5 bases, with 11 bases remaining between them. The CDR3 sequence: CASSQDRGTHEQYF. The CDR3 DNA reads TGCGCCAGCAGCCAAGATAGGGGGACCCACGAGCAGTACTTC.

Details on this clone: Other DNA sequences of this sample code for an identical CDR3. This chain connects TRBV7-3 to TRBJ2-1; D not resolved. The CDR3 is 11 residues long. Germline V gene data show CDR1 as SGHTA and CDR2 as FQGTGA. V was shortened by 5 bases and J by 6 bases, with 5 bases between the two germline ends. The CDR3 spells CASSLGNEQFF. CDR3 coding DNA: TGTGCCAGCAGCCTGGGCAATGAGCAGTTCTTC.

This clone was seen a handful of times. The rearrangement links TRBV4-1 to TRBJ2-3; D remains ambiguous. The length of the CDR3 is 17 residues. Germline V lookup: CDR1 MGHRA, CDR2 YSYEKL. Trimming shortened V by 3 bases and J by 4 bases, and 20 bases separated the two germline ends. This CDR3 is CASSHPRDLRPPDTQYF. The CDR3 DNA reads TGCGCCAGCAGCCACCCCAGAGACCTTCGACCCCCAGATACGCAGTATTTT.

This clone was seen more than once but under ten times. The genes are TRBV9 and TRBJ1-2, with D maybe TRBD1 (5 bases). The CDR3 spans 14 residues. Trimming shortened V by 0 bases and J by 8 bases, and 14 bases separated the two germline ends. CDR1 SGDLS and CDR2 YYNGEE come from the germline V gene. The CDR3 DNA follows: TGTGCCAGCAGCGTAGATCCAGGGCTAGGCGGCTACACCTTC. Protein sequence: CASSVDPGLGGYTF.

This clone appeared once. The V and J genes are TRBV13 and TRBJ2-7; 10 nucleotides agree with TRBD2. CDR1 PRHDT and CDR2 FYEKMQ come from the germline V gene (reference sequence). The CDR3 spans 15 residues. Losses at the gene ends were 4 bases for V and 5 bases for J; bases not matched to a gene: 8. The CDR3 DNA follows: TGTGCCAGCAGCTCTACCGGGACTAGCGTAGACGAGCAGTACTTC. Residues: CASSSTGTSVDEQYF. The full variable domain, rest sourced from reference TRBV13 and TRBJ2-7, is AAGVIQSPRHLIKEKRETATLKCYPIPRHDTVYWYQQGPGQDPQFLISFYEKMQSDKGSIPDRFSAQQFSDYHSELNMSSLELGDSALYFCASSSTGTSVDEQYFGPGTRLTVT.

V gene TRBV7-2 combines with J gene TRBJ1-2; no firm D call. The V end lost 2 bases, the J end lost 0 bases, and 13 bases lay between the germline ends. The germline V gene encodes CDR1 SGHTA and CDR2 FQGNSA. CDR3 length: 16 residues. The CDR3 DNA is TGTGCCAGCAGCTTACAAACCGCGGCTACTAACTATGGCTACACCTTC. It is translated as CASSLQTAATNYGYTF.

The gene calls are TRBV7-8 and TRBJ2-2; D unclear. This CDR3 contains 15 residues. Germline assignment: CDR1 SGHVS and CDR2 FQNEAQ. The V end lost 4 bases, the J end lost 0 bases, and 9 bases lay between the germline ends. The DNA of the CDR3 is TGTGCCAGCAGCTCCTTTTTAGCGAACACCGGGGAGCTGTTTTTT. This gives the protein CASSSFLANTGELFF. The variable domain in full, with the rest retrieved from reference TRBV7-8 and TRBJ2-2, is GAGVSQSPRYKVAKRGQDVALRCDPISGHVSLFWYQQALGQGPEFLTYFQNEAQLDKSGLPSDRFFAERPEGSVSTLKIQRTQQEDSAVYLCASSSFLANTGELFFGEGSRLTVL.

This clone appeared once. The chain links TRBV18 to TRBJ2-7, with TRBD2 as a possible D gene (6 bases). V lost 6 bases, J lost 5 bases, and 17 bases lay in between. Germline V gives CDR1 KGHSH, CDR2 LQKENI. The CDR3 length is 14 residues. CDR3 in DNA: TGTGCCAGCTCCGCCCAGGGACTCTACGACGAGCAGTACTTC. It encodes CASSAQGLYDEQYF.

With regard to this clone: One end of the junction varies from germline; a read error may be responsible. The chain links TRBV7-9 to TRBJ2-5, with D maybe TRBD2 (5 bases). The germline CDR1 and CDR2 sequences are SEHNR and FQNEAQ (reference sequence). The length of the CDR3 is 13 residues. CDR3 sequence (DNA): TGCGCCAGCAGTTATGCCGGGGAAGAGACCCAGTACTTC. This gives the protein CASSYAGEETQYF.